One and the same sample provided the 22 T cell receptor beta chains below, sequenced in a study of cytomegalovirus exposure and HLA in healthy donors. Primers: 60 Vbeta forward and 13 Jbeta reverse. The method was immunoSEQ multiplex PCR; TCRdb's version includes in-frame clones alone and lacks a portion of them. Of roughly 180,000 clones listed, more than 65% were seen once; the top ten hold approximately 1.4%. The sample was PBMCs. These receptor sequences come from a man under 40 in good health and CMV-seronegative.

V gene TRBV6-1 combines with J gene TRBJ1-4, with D possibly TRBD1 on 5 matching bases. The CDR3 runs 12 residues. Germline V gene lookup returns CDR1 MNHNS and CDR2 SASEGT. Trimming stripped 7 bases from V and 5 bases from J, with 8 bases between. CDR3 in amino acids: CASIGGNEKLFF. CDR3 bases: TGTGCCAGCATTGGGGGGAATGAAAAACTGTTTTTT.

This sequence joins TRBV11-2 and TRBJ1-3, with D hard to call. The V end was cut by 6 bases, the J end by 4 bases, with 19 bases between. CDR3 length: 16 amino acids. Per germline, CDR1 SGHAT and CDR2 FQNNGV. CDR3 residues: CASRVPGLGGGNTIYF. The CDR3 DNA reads TGTGCCAGCAGGGTCCCGGGCCTCGGAGGAGGAAACACCATATATTTT.

The chain has TRBV6-6 and TRBJ2-7; TRBD1 aligns across 8 bases. The CDR3 contains 14 residues. Unmatched junction bases numbered 2, after V lost 2 bases and J lost 2 bases. CDR1 is MNHNY and CDR2 is SVGAGI in the germline V gene (reference sequence). This chain's CDR3 is CASSYAQGAYEQYF. DNA of the CDR3: TGTGCCAGCAGTTACGCACAGGGGGCCTACGAGCAGTACTTC.

This rearrangement joins TRBV6-5 to TRBJ2-1, with 9 bases lining up with TRBD2. Germline V gene data show CDR1 as MNHEY and CDR2 as SVGAGI. This CDR3 has 13 residues. The J segment lost 9 bases and the V segment lost 1 base, leaving 1 base of the junction unmatched. The CDR3 is CASSYWREGEQFF. In DNA, the CDR3 is TGTGCCAGCAGTTACTGGCGGGAGGGTGAGCAGTTCTTC.

This clone was seen once. The chain recombines TRBV9 with TRBJ2-1; 7 bases agree with TRBD2. The CDR3 is made up of 14 amino acids. Germline lookup yields CDR1 SGDLS and CDR2 YYNGEE. The V gene end was trimmed by 3 bases and the J gene end by 10 bases; junction bases not matched to a gene: 10. CDR3 DNA: TGTGCCAGCAGCGCTTGGGGGGGAGTTGACGAGCAGTTCTTC. Translating gives CASSAWGGVDEQFF.

This clone was seen only a few times. V is TRBV4-3 and J is TRBJ2-7, with D unclear. V was shortened by 1 base and J by 4 bases, with 8 bases between the two germline ends. From germline, CDR1 is LGHNA and CDR2 YSLEER. This CDR3 has 13 amino acids. CDR3 sequence reads: CASSQGLRYEQYF. The CDR3 DNA follows: TGCGCCAGCAGCCAAGGTCTGAGATACGAGCAGTACTTC.

The J gene is TRBJ1-2, the V gene TRBV19, with TRBD1 identical over 7 bases. J lost 6 bases, V lost 5 bases, and 6 bases had no gene match. There are 13 residues in the CDR3. Germline CDR1 and CDR2: LNHDA and SQIVND (reference sequence). Here the CDR3 reads CASSPGGQHGYTF. The CDR3 nucleotides are TGTGCCAGTAGTCCAGGGGGACAGCATGGCTACACCTTC.

CDR3 sequence (DNA): TGTGCCTGGAGCTCGCTGGGGCCCGGTACGCAGTATTTT. The encoded protein is CAWSSLGPGTQYF. The chain combines TRBV30 with TRBJ2-3; D is perhaps TRBD1 (5 bases). This CDR3 is built from 13 residues. Germline CDR1 GTSNPN, CDR2 SVGIG (reference sequence). With 3 bases removed from V and 8 bases from J, the gap between germline ends came to 15 bases.

The chain links TRBV18 to TRBJ2-3; 7 bases are a match to TRBD2. V lost 5 bases to trimming and J lost 6 bases; unmatched junction nucleotides: 14. Germline-derived CDR1 and CDR2 are KGHSH and LQKENI. This CDR3 has 16 residues. The CDR3 spells CASSTTVVAGQDTQYF. The CDR3 nucleotides read TGTGCCAGCTCAACCACGGTTGTAGCGGGTCAGGATACGCAGTATTTT. The entire variable domain, with the rest obtained from reference TRBV18 and TRBJ2-3, is as follows: NAGVMQNPRHLVRRRGQEARLRCSPMKGHSHVYWYRQLPEEGLKFMVYLQKENIIDESGMPKERFSAEFPKEGPSILRIQQVVRGDSAAYFCASSTTVVAGQDTQYFGPGTRLTVL.

The rearrangement joins TRBV7-6 to TRBJ1-2; D unclear. Per germline, CDR1 SGHVS and CDR2 FNYEAQ. The V gene lost 3 bases and the J gene lost 2 bases, with 10 bases spanning the gap. This CDR3 has 14 residues. CDR3 DNA: TGTGCCAGCAGCTTTCAGGAAGGAAACTATGGCTACACCTTC. It is translated as CASSFQEGNYGYTF.

The chain is built from TRBV18 and TRBJ2-5, with TRBD2 identical over 8 bases. TRBJ2-7 matches the DNA end more closely, so the J call is doubtful. CDR1 is KGHSH and CDR2 is LQKENI in the germline V gene. The CDR3 sequence is 17 residues long. CDR3 region: CASSPPSKAGGRYEQYF. As DNA, the CDR3 is TGTGCCAGCTCACCACCATCCAAGGCGGGGGGCCGATACGAGCAGTACTTC.

The V and J genes are TRBV7-9 and TRBJ2-1; D remains unclear. V was clipped by 7 bases and J by 6 bases, with 16 bases between them. CDR3 size: 14 residues. Germline values: CDR1 SEHNR, CDR2 FQNEAQ (reference sequence). Here the CDR3 reads CASTLLNFGNEQFF. DNA of the CDR3: TGTGCCAGCACCCTTCTTAACTTTGGCAATGAGCAGTTCTTC.

Here the CDR3 reads CASTPAGEAYEQYF. The DNA of the CDR3 is TGTGCCAGCACCCCAGCGGGAGAGGCCTACGAGCAGTACTTC. The chain couples TRBV6-5 to TRBJ2-7, with 8 bases lining up with TRBD2. Per the germline V gene, CDR1 is MNHEY and CDR2 is SVGAGI. Trimming cost V 7 bases and J 2 bases; bases outside gene matches: 7. CDR3 size: 14 residues.

The rearrangement uses TRBV9 and TRBJ2-3; 7 bases map to TRBD2. The junction had 13 bases not matched to a gene; V was cut back by 3 bases and J by 3 bases. Germline V lookup: CDR1 SGDLS, CDR2 YYNGEE. The CDR3 totals 17 residues. CDR3 bases: TGTGCCAGCAGCGCGGCTATGGGGGAGGGACGGACAGATACGCAGTATTTT. Its translation: CASSAAMGEGRTDTQYF.

The CDR3: CASSPPGLASEQYF. CDR3 coding DNA: TGTGCCAGCTCACCGCCGGGACTAGCTTCCGAGCAGTACTTC. V gene TRBV18 combines with J gene TRBJ2-7; TRBD2 aligns across 9 bases. The CDR3 covers 14 residues. Unmatched junction bases numbered 6, after V lost 3 bases and J lost 6 bases. Germline-derived CDR1 and CDR2 are KGHSH and LQKENI.

V gene TRBV27 combines with J gene TRBJ2-3; tentatively, D is TRBD1 (6 bases). Trimming stripped 7 bases from V and 3 bases from J, with 17 bases between. Germline assignment: CDR1 MNHEY and CDR2 SMNVEV (reference sequence). CDR3 size: 15 residues. CDR3 loop: CASTWTRGITDTQYF. The DNA of the CDR3 is TGTGCCAGCACCTGGACGAGGGGGATAACAGATACGCAGTATTTT.

This rearrangement joins TRBV9 to TRBJ2-3; weak D call: TRBD2 (5 bases). CDR1 SGDLS and CDR2 YYNGEE come from the germline V gene. The CDR3 covers 14 residues. V lost 3 bases and J lost 3, with 11 bases in between. CDR3 nucleotides: TGTGCCAGCAGCGCCCGGACGGGGACAGATACGCAGTATTTT. Translated, it gives CASSARTGTDTQYF.

The chain couples TRBV12-2 to TRBJ2-1; the D call TRBD2 from the table was never checked on the DNA. TRBV12-2 is deemed a pseudogene. The CDR3 runs 15 residues. The CDR3 sequence: CASRPLAGGYNEQFF. The CDR3 nucleotides read TGTGCAAGTCGGCCACTAGCGGGGGGTTACAATGAGCAGTTCTTC.

This chain links TRBV6-6 with TRBJ1-2; 10 nucleotides line up with TRBD1. Germline assignment: CDR1 MNHNY and CDR2 SVGAGI (reference sequence). The CDR3 has 13 amino acids. Losses at the gene ends were 5 bases for V and 6 bases for J; bases not matched to a gene: 3. Here the CDR3 reads CASSPTGGHGYTF. The CDR3, as DNA: TGTGCCAGCAGTCCGACAGGGGGCCATGGCTACACCTTC.

This rearrangement joins TRBV10-3 to TRBJ2-3; tentatively, D is TRBD2 (6 bases). V lost 6 bases to trimming and J lost 0 bases, with 13 bases between them. The germline CDR1 and CDR2 sequences are ENHRY and SYGVKD. This CDR3 has 15 amino acids. The CDR3 region has the DNA TGTGCCATCAGCGATGGGACTCCTAGCACAGATACGCAGTATTTT. The encoded protein is CAISDGTPSTDTQYF.

The chain is built from TRBV2 and TRBJ2-4; D gene uncertain. The V end was cut by 3 bases, the J end by 7 bases, with 7 bases between. Germline CDR1 is SNHLY and CDR2 is FYNNEI. The CDR3 length is 12 residues. The CDR3 nucleotides read TGTGCCAGCAGTGACGAGAGGAACATTCAGTACTTC. Translating it yields CASSDERNIQYF.

The chain uses TRBV14 and TRBJ2-5; 8 bases line up with TRBD1. The CDR3 is 17 residues long. After removal of 0 bases from V and 3 bases from J, the junction contained 9 bases not matched to a gene. Looked up from germline, CDR1 is SGHDN and CDR2 is FVKESK. The CDR3 is CASSQDFGRGRKETQYF. The CDR3 nucleotides read TGTGCCAGCAGCCAAGACTTTGGCAGGGGGCGAAAAGAGACCCAGTACTTC.